The clone carrying this T cell receptor (beta chain) was seen ten or more times. Its target is not known. Other autoimmune disease, uncontrolled infection, pregnancy and lactation led to exclusion. The data derive from a study of Graves' ophthalmopathy and Graves' hyperthyroidism. Study-wide findings and caveats: The blood repertoire also included most expanded thyroid clonotypes above 0.001 frequency. The model reached 70.59% sensitivity and under 75% specificity for predicting ophthalmopathy progression. Discriminating ophthalmopathy from stable hyperthyroidism, a 13-signature model attained a sensitivity of about 88% and a specificity of approximately 81%.

Germline CDR1 MNHEY, CDR2 SVGEGT. The V and J ends lost 7 bases and 4 bases respectively, with 14 bases between them. The CDR3 spans 13 residues. Beta-chain TCR CDR3 regions were amplified from RNA transcripts. The first round was an RT-PCR with HTBI primers, and the second round was a multiplex PCR. TCRdb re-derived calls from the multiplex PCR reads in MiXCR, one entry per CDR3 protein. The sample lists around 470,000 distinct CDR3 sequences, under 15% occurring once. The specimen sequenced was blood. The TCR comes from a woman in her thirties with Graves' ophthalmopathy. The chain has TRBV6-2 or TRBV6-3 and TRBJ2-7; maybe TRBD1 (5 bases). This CDR3 is CASKPQVTYEQYF. The CDR3 nucleotides are TGTGCCAGCAAGCCACAGGTGACTTACGAGCAGTACTTC.